This T cell receptor beta chain emerged from a study of blood T cell repertoires in COVID-19. The wider study: Spain, Italy and the United States supplied samples that represented acute and convalescent COVID-19. T cells, B-cell-depleted T cells, or PBMCs provided the cDNA or gDNA that served as material.

Original processing methods: How many nucleated cells were present was estimated from reference gene primer amplification. TCRdb keeps only in-frame clones here, not all; method: immunoSEQ multiplex PCR. Clone size and the V and J calls come from that table; the DNA yielded D and trimming. The table records approximately 330,000 clones, about nine tenths of them present only once. The CDR3 sequence is 15 residues long. With 3 bases removed from V and 2 bases from J, the gap between germline ends came to 13 bases. The germline CDR1 and CDR2 sequences are MGHDK and SYGVNS. Seattle patients were enrolled while actively infected and followed longitudinally.

This clonotype originated in a man younger than 45 with COVID-19, enrolled during active disease. This chain links TRBV25-1 with TRBJ2-5, with D possibly matching TRBD2 (6 bases). Sequenced material: peripheral blood. The CDR3 DNA sequence: TGTGCCAGCAGTGATTCGGGGGAAGGACAAGAGACCCAGTACTTC. This translates into CASSDSGEGQETQYF.